This T cell receptor beta chain comes out of a study of blood T cell repertoires in COVID-19 (dated by TCRdb to 2020 to 2021). Broadly, across the study: Samples covering the acute and convalescent phases of COVID-19 were provided by collaborators in the United States, Italy and Spain. The prospective study material was composed of cDNA or gDNA derived from T cells, B-cell-depleted T cells, or PBMCs. Deeply sampled blood TCRbeta repertoires from subjects exposed to, actively infected with, or recovered from COVID-19 were included in the dataset. A freely available public database, intended as a resource for researchers studying the immune response to SARS-CoV-2, is where the repertoires were released. The samples were drawn from the first 160 participants of the ongoing ImmuneRACE study and from over 950 subjects provided by 6 global collaborators. The sample metadata nearly always contained a de-identified subject ID, COVID-19 status, age in years and sex. Where HLA class I and class II types were available, the types were taken from metadata supplied by the sample provider, not from assay-based typing. Results the study describes overall, beyond this receptor: Clinical and demographic metadata were provided uncurated, with the amount varying by source and participant.

The immunoSEQ Assay, a bias-controlled multiplex PCR, was used to amplify TCRbeta CDR3 regions from genomic DNA. From the authors' description of their analysis: The number of nucleated cells in each sample was estimated from the amplification of reference gene primers within the assay. To quantify the absolute abundance of each unique TCRbeta CDR3 rearrangement, sequence reads were collapsed and filtered. For each sample, productive Simpson clonality was calculated as the square root of Simpson's diversity index across productive rearrangements. TCRdb took over this immuneACCESS table, retaining in-frame rearrangements with V and J assigned. Such tables are incomplete; in checked studies, under half of the missing clones stem from an unresolved V gene, and the remainder is unexplained. V, J and clone size derive from that table, while D and trimming were established from the DNA sequence. This sample gives roughly 150,000 clones in total; 65% to 85% of them show up just once. The biggest ten clones account for 3% to 4.5% of the sample.

Turning to this clone: The specificity of this receptor is unknown. Within one base of it there is no much larger clone, and no base qualities were kept. The sample contains more than one DNA sequence encoding this CDR3.

Compared with germline, V lacks 3 bases and J lacks 5 bases; bases without a gene match: 4. The germline V gene encodes CDR1 SGHRS and CDR2 YFSETQ. From the cysteine through the phenylalanine, the CDR3 covers 13 amino acids. Left in the record is the CDR3 DNA by itself, 39 bases read in frame from the first base. Each collaborating institution followed its own protocols to collect whole blood in K2EDTA tubes. For TCRbeta analysis, collaborator samples were shipped as frozen whole blood, as isolated PBMCs, or as DNA extracted from either sample type. The chain couples TRBV5-1 to TRBJ2-5, with 7 central nucleotides matching TRBD1. The receptor was isolated from a woman of 80 years or more with acute or convalescent COVID-19. Material for sequencing was peripheral blood. The CDR3 reads CASSSTGVETQYF. The bases read TGCGCCAGCAGCTCAACAGGGGTTGAGACCCAGTACTTC.